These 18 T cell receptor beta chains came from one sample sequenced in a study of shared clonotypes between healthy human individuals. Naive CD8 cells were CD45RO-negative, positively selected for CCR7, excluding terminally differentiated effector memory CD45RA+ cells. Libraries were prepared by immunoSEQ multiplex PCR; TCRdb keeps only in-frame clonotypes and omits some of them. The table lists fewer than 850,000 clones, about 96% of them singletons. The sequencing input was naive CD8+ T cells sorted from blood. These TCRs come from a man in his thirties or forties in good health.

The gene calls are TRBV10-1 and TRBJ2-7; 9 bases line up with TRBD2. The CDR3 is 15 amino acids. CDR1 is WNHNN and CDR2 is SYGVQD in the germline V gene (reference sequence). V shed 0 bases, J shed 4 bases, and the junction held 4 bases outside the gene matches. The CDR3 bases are TGCGCCAGCAGTGAGTCCGGGACTAGCCTTTACGAGCAGTACTTC. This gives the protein CASSESGTSLYEQYF.

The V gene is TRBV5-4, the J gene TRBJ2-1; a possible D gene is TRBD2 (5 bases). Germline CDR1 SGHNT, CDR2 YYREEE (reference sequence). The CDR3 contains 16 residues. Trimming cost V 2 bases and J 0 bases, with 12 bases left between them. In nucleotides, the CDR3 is TGTGCCAGCAGCTTTAGCGCGTTTGACTCCTACAATGAGCAGTTCTTC. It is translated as CASSFSAFDSYNEQFF.

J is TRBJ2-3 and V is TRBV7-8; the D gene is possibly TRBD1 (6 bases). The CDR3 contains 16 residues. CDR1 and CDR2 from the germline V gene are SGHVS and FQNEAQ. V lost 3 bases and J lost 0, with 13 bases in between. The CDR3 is CASSFLAGASTDTQYF. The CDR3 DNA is TGTGCCAGCAGCTTCCTGGCAGGGGCTAGCACAGATACGCAGTATTTT.

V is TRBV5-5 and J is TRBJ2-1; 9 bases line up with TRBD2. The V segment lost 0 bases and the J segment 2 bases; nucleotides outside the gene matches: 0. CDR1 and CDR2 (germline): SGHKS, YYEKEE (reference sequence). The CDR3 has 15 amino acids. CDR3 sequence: CASSLGLAAYNEQFF. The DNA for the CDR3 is TGTGCCAGCAGCTTGGGACTAGCGGCCTACAATGAGCAGTTCTTC.

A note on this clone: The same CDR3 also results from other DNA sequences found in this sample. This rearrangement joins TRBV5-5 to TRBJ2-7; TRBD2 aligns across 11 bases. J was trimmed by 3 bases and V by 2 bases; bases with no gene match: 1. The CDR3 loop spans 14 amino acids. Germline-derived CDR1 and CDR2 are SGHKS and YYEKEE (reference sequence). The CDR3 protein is CASSFGTSGYEQYF. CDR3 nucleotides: TGTGCCAGCAGCTTCGGGACTAGCGGCTACGAGCAGTACTTC.

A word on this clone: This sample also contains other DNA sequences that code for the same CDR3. The CDR3 DNA reads TGTGCCAGCAGTGAGGGACTCCTGAACACCGGGGAGCTGTTTTTT. This encodes CASSEGLLNTGELFF. The chain is built from TRBV2 and TRBJ2-2, with D perhaps TRBD2 (6 bases). Trimming cost V 3 bases and J 1 base, with 9 bases left between them. Germline assignment: CDR1 SNHLY and CDR2 FYNNEI. This CDR3 has 15 amino acids.

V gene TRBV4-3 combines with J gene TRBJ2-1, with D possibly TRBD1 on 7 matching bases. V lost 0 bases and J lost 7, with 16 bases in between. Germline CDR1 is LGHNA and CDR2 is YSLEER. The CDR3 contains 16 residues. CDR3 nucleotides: TGCGCCAGCAGCCAAGATCCCCAGGGGGACTGGAATGAGCAGTTCTTC. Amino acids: CASSQDPQGDWNEQFF.

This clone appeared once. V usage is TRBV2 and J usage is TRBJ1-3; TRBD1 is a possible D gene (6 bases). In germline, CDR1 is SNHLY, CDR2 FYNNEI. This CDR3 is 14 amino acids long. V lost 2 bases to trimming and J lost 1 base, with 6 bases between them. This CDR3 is CASSETGSGNTIYF. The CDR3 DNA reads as TGTGCCAGCAGTGAAACAGGGTCTGGAAACACCATATATTTT.

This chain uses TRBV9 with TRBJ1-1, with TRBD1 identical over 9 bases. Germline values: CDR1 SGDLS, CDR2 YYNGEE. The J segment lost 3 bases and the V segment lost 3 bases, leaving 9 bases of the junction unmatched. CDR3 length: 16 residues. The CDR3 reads CASSGRTGAGDTEAFF. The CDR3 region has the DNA TGTGCCAGCAGCGGACGGACAGGGGCGGGGGACACTGAAGCTTTCTTT.

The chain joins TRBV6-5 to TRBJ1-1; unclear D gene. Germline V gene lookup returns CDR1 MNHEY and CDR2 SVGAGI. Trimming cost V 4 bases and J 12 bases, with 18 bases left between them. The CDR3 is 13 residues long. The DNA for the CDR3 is TGTGCCAGCAGTTCCTTATTTGCTAATCTAACTTTCTTT. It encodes CASSSLFANLTFF.

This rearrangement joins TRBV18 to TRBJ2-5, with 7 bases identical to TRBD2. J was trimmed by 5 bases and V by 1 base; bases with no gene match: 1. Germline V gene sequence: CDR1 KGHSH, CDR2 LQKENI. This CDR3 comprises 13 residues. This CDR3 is CASSPRRGETQYF. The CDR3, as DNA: TGTGCCAGCTCACCACGGCGGGGGGAGACCCAGTACTTC.

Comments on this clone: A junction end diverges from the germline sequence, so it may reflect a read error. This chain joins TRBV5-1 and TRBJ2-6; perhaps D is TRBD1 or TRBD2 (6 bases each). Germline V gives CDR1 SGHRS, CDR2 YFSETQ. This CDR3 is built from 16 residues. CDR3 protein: CASSLKGGTGANVPTF. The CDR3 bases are TGCGCCAGCAGCTTGAAGGGGGGAACTGGGGCCAACGTCCCGACTTTC.

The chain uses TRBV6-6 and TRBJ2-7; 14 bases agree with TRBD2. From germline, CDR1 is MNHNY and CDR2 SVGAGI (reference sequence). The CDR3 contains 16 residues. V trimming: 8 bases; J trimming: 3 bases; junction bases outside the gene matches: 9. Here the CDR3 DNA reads TGTGCCAGCGGCGAGGGACTAGCGGGAGCGGGCTACGAGCAGTACTTC. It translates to CASGEGLAGAGYEQYF.

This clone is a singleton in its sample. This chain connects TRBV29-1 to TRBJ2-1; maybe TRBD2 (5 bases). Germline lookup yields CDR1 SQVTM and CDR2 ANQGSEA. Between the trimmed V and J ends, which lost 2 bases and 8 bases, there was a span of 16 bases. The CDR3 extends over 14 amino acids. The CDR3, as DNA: TGCAGCGTTGAAATCGGACTGGGGTCAGATGAGCAGTTCTTC. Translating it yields CSVEIGLGSDEQFF.

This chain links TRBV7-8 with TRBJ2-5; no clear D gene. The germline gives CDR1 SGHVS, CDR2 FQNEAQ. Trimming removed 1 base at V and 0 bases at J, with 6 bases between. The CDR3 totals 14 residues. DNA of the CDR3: TGTGCCAGCAGCTTAGGATGGGACCAAGAGACCCAGTACTTC. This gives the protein CASSLGWDQETQYF.

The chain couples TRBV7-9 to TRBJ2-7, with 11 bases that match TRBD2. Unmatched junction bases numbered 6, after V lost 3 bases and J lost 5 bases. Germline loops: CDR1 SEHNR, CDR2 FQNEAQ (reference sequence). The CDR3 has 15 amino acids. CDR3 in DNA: TGTGCCAGCAGCTTTACTAGCGGGAGCCCTCACGAGCAGTACTTC. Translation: CASSFTSGSPHEQYF.

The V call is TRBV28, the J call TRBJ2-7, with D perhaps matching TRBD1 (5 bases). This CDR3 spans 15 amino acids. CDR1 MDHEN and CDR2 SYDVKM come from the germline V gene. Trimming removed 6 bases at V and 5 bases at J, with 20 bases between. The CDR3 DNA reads TGTGCCAGCAGCCACCCCCGAGACAGTGTAAACGAGCAGTACTTC. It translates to CASSHPRDSVNEQYF. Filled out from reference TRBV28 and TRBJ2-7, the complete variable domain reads DVKVTQSSRYLVKRTGEKVFLECVQDMDHENMFWYRQDPGLGLRLIYFSYDVKMKEKGDIPEGYSVSREKKERFSLILESASTNQTSMYLCASSHPRDSVNEQYFGPGTRLTVT.

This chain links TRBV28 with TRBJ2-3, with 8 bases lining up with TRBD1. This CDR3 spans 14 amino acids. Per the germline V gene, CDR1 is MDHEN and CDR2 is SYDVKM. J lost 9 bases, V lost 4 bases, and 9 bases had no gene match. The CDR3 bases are TGTGCCAGCAGTTCTCCCAGGGGGCCATCAACGCAGTATTTT. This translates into CASSSPRGPSTQYF.